These T cell receptor beta chains were read from a single sample in a study of blood T cells in healthy people across ages. TCRdb independently ran MiXCR on the 5' RACE reads; one entry per CDR3 protein. The data hold some 1,500,000 distinct CDR3 sequences, with less than 45% observed a single time. Sequencing used blood. These receptors all stem from a woman between 18 and 29 years old in good health. Each CDR3 is given with its conserved first and last residue. The D gene is left open where the match is weak. Only some rows state a clone size, as once, few, many or a class for expanded clones.

CDR3nt | CDR3aa | len | j_gene | abundance | v_gene | d_gene
TGTGCCACCAGCAGAGACCGGACAGGGTCTGGCTACACCTTC | CATSRDRTGSGYTF | 14 | TRBJ1-2 | - | TRBV15 | TRBD1
TGCAGTGCTAGAGTGGGGCTGGGACAGGGGTATAGCACTGAAGCTTTCTTT | CSARVGLGQGYSTEAFF | 17 | TRBJ1-1 | - | TRBV20-1 | TRBD1
TGTGCCAGCAGTAACAACCGGGACATGGAGACCCAGTTCTTC | CASSNNRDMETQFF | 14 | TRBJ2-1 | - | TRBV6-5 | -
TGCAGTGCTATTAGCGGGAGGGCCCAAGAGACCCAGTACTTC | CSAISGRAQETQYF | 14 | TRBJ2-5 | few | TRBV20-1 | TRBD2
TGTGCCAGCGGCTATTCTCCCGGGACTACCAACACCGGGGAGCTGTTTTTT | CASGYSPGTTNTGELFF | 17 | TRBJ2-2 | once | TRBV9 | TRBD2
TGTGCCAGCAGCCCGACTAGCTTCTACGAGCAGTACTTC | CASSPTSFYEQYF | 13 | TRBJ2-7 | many | TRBV7-9 | TRBD2
TGTGCCAGGAGTAGCGGGGATAACAATGAGCAGTACTTC | CARSSGDNNEQYF | 13 | TRBJ2-7 | - | TRBV14 | TRBD2
TGCGCCAGCAGCCATGATACCTCCAGCGGGGGGGGGAATGAGCAGTTCTTC | CASSHDTSSGGGNEQFF | 17 | TRBJ2-1 | few | TRBV4-1 | TRBD2
TGTGCCGGCAGTTTAACAGGGGGGTCGGGTGAGCAGTTCTTC | CAGSLTGGSGEQFF | 14 | TRBJ2-1 | - | TRBV28 | TRBD1
TGTGCCAGCAGCCATATCAGCGGGAAACGCTACAATGAGCAGTTCTTC | CASSHISGKRYNEQFF | 16 | TRBJ2-1 | - | TRBV3-1 | TRBD2
TGTGCCAGCAGCGACCGGGACGGCATTCAGTACTTC | CASSDRDGIQYF | 12 | TRBJ2-4 | - | TRBV7-2 | -
TGTGCCAGCAGTTACTCGGGTGGTCCGATAGATGGCTACACCTTC | CASSYSGGPIDGYTF | 15 | TRBJ1-2 | - | TRBV6-5 | -
TGCGCCAGCAGCGTGGGGCTGGCGGCCTCCTACAATGAGCAGTTCTTC | CASSVGLAASYNEQFF | 16 | TRBJ2-1 | - | TRBV5-1 | -
TGTGCCAGCAACCGAGGGAGAGGGATGGAAGAGACCCAGTACTTC | CASNRGRGMEETQYF | 15 | TRBJ2-5 | - | TRBV14 | -
TGCAGCGTGCTGAGTAGCGTGACCTACGAGCAGTACTTC | CSVLSSVTYEQYF | 13 | TRBJ2-7 | - | TRBV29-1 | -
TGTGCCAGCAGCTTAATCGGGGCAAGCGGGGGCCCTCTCAATGAGCAGTTCTTC | CASSLIGASGGPLNEQFF | 18 | TRBJ2-1 | - | TRBV7-9 | TRBD2
TGCGCCAGCAGCCAAGGTGACCAGAACACCGGGGAGCTGTTTTTT | CASSQGDQNTGELFF | 15 | TRBJ2-2 | few | TRBV4-3 | -
TGCGCCAGCAGCGTGTCAGGGGGTGACATTCAGTACTTC | CASSVSGGDIQYF | 13 | TRBJ2-4 | - | TRBV4-1 | TRBD1